The TCR beta chain described here comes from a study of T cell changes during pregnancy in multiple sclerosis. The germline gives CDR1 SGHTA, CDR2 FQGNSA. The CDR3 runs 14 residues. V was trimmed by 6 bases and J by 6 bases, leaving 17 bases between them. Sequencing was performed with immunoSEQ multiplex PCR; in TCRdb, only in-frame clones are kept and a portion is missing. The data show about 69,000 clones, roughly nine tenths seen once. The receptor's source is a female donor in good health, enrolled as a control in a pregnancy study. The rearrangement uses TRBV7-2 and TRBJ1-2; possible D gene TRBD1, 5 bases. The specimen comprised CD4+ T cells from peripheral blood mononuclear cells, sampled in the third trimester of pregnancy. The CDR3 DNA follows: TGTGCCAGCAGTCCCCCTGGAAGACAGAATGGCTACACCTTC. Protein product: CASSPPGRQNGYTF.